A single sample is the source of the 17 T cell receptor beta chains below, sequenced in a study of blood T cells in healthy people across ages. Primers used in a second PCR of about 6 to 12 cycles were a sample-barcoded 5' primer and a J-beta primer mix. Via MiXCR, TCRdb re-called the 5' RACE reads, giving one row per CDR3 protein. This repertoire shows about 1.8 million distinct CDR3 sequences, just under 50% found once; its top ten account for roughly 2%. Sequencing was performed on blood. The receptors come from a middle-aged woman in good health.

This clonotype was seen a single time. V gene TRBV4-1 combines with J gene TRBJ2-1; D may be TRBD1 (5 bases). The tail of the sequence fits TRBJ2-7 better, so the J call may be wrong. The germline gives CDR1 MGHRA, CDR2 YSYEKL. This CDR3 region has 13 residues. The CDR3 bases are TGCGCCAGCAGCCAAGAGACGGACAATGAGCAGTACTTC. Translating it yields CASSQETDNEQYF.

The CDR3 sequence is CASSSWAGIGNSPLHF. The CDR3, as DNA: TGTGCCAGCAGTTCCTGGGCAGGGATTGGGAATTCACCCCTCCACTTT. V is TRBV6-2 or TRBV6-3 and J is TRBJ1-6; D is possibly TRBD1 (5 bases). Germline V gene lookup returns CDR1 MNHEY and CDR2 SVGEGT. The CDR3 covers 16 residues. V lost 4 bases and J 7 bases, leaving 17 bases between the germline ends.

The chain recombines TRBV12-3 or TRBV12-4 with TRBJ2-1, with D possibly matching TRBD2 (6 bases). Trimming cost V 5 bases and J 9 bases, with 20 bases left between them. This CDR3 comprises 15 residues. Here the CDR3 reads CASSPIRPLGGEQFF. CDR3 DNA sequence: TGTGCCAGCAGTCCCATACGGCCTTTGGGGGGTGAGCAGTTCTTC.

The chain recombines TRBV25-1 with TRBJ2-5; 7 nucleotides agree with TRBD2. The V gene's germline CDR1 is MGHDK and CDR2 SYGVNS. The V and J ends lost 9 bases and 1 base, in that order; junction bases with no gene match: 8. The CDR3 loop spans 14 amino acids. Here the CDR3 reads CASGRGRFQETQYF. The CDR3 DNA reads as TGTGCCAGTGGGAGGGGCAGGTTCCAAGAGACCCAGTACTTC. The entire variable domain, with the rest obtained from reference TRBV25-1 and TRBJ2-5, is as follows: EADIYQTPRYLVIGTGKKITLECSQTMGHDKMYWYQQDPGMELHLIHYSYGVNSTEKGDLSSESTVSRIRTEHFPLTLESARPSHTSQYLCASGRGRFQETQYFGPGTRLLVL.

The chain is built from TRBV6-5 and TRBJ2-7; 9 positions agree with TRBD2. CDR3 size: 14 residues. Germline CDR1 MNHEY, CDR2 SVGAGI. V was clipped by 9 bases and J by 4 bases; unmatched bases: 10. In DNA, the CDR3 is TGTGCCAGTTCGGAAGCGGGGGGTCGGTACGAGCAGTACTTC. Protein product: CASSEAGGRYEQYF.

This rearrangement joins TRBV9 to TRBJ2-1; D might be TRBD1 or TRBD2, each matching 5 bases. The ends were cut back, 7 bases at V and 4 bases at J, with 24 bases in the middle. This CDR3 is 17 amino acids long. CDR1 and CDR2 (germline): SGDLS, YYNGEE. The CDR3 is CASGIQKDRGVYNEQFF. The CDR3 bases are TGTGCCAGCGGAATTCAAAAGGACCGAGGGGTTTACAATGAGCAGTTCTTC. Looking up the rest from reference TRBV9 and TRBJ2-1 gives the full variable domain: DSGVTQTPKHLITATGQRVTLRCSPRSGDLSVYWYQQSLDQGLQFLIQYYNGEERAKGNILERFSAQQFPDLHSELNLSSLELGDSALYFCASGIQKDRGVYNEQFFGPGTRLTVL.

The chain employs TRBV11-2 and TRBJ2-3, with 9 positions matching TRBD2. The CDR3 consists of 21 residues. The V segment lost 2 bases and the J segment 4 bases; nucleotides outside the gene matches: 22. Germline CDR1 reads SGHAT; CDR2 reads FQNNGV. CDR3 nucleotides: TGTGCCAGCAGCTTAAGATCCGTCCCGGGACCAGCGGGGGGCCGATCAGATACGCAGTATTTT. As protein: CASSLRSVPGPAGGRSDTQYF.

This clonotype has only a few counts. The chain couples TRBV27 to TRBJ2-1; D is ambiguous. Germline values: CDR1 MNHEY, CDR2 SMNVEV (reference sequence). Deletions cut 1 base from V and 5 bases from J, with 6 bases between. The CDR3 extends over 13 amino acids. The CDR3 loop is CASSLLRNNEQFF. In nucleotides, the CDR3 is TGTGCCAGCAGTTTATTGCGAAACAATGAGCAGTTCTTC.

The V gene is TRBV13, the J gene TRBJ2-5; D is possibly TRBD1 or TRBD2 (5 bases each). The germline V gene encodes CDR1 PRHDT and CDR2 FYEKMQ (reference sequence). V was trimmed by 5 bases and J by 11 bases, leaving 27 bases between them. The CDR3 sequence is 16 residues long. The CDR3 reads CASSPPSGTPLNEQYF. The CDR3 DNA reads TGTGCCAGCAGCCCACCCTCCGGGACGCCTCTCAATGAGCAGTACTTC.

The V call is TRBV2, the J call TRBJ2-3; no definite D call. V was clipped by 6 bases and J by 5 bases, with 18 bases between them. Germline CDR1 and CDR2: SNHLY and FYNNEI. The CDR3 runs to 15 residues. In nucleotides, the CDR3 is TGTGCCAGCAGGGGAAGTCAGAGAACTAAAGATACGCAGTATTTT. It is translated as CASRGSQRTKDTQYF.

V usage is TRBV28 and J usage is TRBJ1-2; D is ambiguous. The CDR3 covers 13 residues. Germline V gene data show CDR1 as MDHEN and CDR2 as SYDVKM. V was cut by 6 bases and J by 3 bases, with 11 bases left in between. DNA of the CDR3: TGTGCCAGCAGCATCGACCCCTACTATGGCTACACCTTC. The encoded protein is CASSIDPYYGYTF.

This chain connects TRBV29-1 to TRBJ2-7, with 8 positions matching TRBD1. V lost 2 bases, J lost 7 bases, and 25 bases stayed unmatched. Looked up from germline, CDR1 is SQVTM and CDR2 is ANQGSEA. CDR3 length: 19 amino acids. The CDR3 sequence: CSVEPTLGQGASSYNEQYF. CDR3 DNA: TGCAGCGTTGAACCGACCCTCGGACAGGGAGCGAGCTCCTACAATGAGCAGTACTTC.

This CDR3 reads CASSAKGQGSTDTQYF. In DNA, the CDR3 is TGTGCCAGCAGCGCGAAGGGACAGGGTAGCACAGATACGCAGTATTTT. The chain couples TRBV5-6 to TRBJ2-3; TRBD1 matches at 9 bases. This CDR3 spans 16 amino acids. Germline trimming cut 4 bases from V and 0 bases from J; bases unmatched to any gene: 6. Germline CDR1 reads SGHDT; CDR2 reads YYEEEE.

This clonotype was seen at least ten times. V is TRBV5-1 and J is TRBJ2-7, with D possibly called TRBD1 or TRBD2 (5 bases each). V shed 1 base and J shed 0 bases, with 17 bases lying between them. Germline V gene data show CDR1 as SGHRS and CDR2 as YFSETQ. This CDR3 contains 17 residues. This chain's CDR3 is CASSLFSEGSISYEQYF. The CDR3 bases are TGCGCCAGCAGCTTGTTTTCTGAGGGGTCGATCTCCTACGAGCAGTACTTC.

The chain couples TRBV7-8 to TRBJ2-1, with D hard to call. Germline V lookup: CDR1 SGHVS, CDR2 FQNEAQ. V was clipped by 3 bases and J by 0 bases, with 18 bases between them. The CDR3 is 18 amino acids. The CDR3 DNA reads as TGTGCCAGCAGCTTCCTAACCTACAGTTTAAGCTCCTACAATGAGCAGTTCTTC. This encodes CASSFLTYSLSSYNEQFF. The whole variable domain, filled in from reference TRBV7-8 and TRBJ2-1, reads GAGVSQSPRYKVAKRGQDVALRCDPISGHVSLFWYQQALGQGPEFLTYFQNEAQLDKSGLPSDRFFAERPEGSVSTLKIQRTQQEDSAVYLCASSFLTYSLSSYNEQFFGPGTRLTVL.

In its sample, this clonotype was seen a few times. This CDR3 reads CATSRDVTAHNEQFF. Here the CDR3 DNA reads TGTGCCACCAGCAGAGATGTGACCGCGCACAATGAGCAGTTCTTC. The rearrangement links TRBV15 to TRBJ2-1; D remains unclear. Trimming pared 0 bases from V and 5 bases from J, leaving 11 bases between. Germline CDR1 LNHNV, CDR2 YYDKDF (reference sequence). This CDR3 region has 15 residues.

In DNA, the CDR3 is TGTGCCAGCAGCCCTACGAGAAACAACTATGGCTACACCTTC. It specifies CASSPTRNNYGYTF. The chain couples TRBV7-2 to TRBJ1-2, with D unclear. The CDR3 is 14 amino acids. The V and J ends lost 5 bases and 2 bases respectively, with 12 bases between them. Germline V CDR1 and CDR2: SGHTA, FQGNSA.